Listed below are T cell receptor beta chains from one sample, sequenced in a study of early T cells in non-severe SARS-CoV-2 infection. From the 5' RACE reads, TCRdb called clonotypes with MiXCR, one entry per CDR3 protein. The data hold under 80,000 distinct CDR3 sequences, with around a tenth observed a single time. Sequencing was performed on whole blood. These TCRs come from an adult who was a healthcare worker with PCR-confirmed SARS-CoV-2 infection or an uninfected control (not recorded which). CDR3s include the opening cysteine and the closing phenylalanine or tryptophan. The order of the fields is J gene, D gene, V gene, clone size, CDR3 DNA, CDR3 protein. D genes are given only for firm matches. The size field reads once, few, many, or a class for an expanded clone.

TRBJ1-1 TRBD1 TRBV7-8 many TGTGCCAGCAGCTACCGGACAGGGGGCGCAGACACTGAAGCTTTCTTT CASSYRTGGADTEAFF
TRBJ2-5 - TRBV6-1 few TGTGCCAGCAGTGCCCTTCTGGGGGCGGAGGAGACCCAGTACTTC CASSALLGAEETQYF
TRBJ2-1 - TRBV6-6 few TGTGCCAGCAGGTATTCCGGGACAAACTACAATGAGCAGTTCTTC CASRYSGTNYNEQFF
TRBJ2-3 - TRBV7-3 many TGTGCCAGCAGCCCGGACCAGGCTCGGGATACGCAGTATTTT CASSPDQARDTQYF
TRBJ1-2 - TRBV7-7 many TGTGCTAGCAGCCACAGGGATCCCGCGGACTATGGCTACACCTTC CASSHRDPADYGYTF
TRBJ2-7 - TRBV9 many TGTGCCAGCAGCGTCACGGCGGACAGAGACTCCTACGAGCAGTACTTC CASSVTADRDSYEQYF
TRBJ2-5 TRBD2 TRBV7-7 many TGTGCTAGCAGCTCCCCTATCGGGACTAGCGGGGGCACCCAGTACTTC CASSSPIGTSGGTQYF
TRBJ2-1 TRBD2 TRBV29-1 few TGCAGCGTTGCGTCCCCTCTAGCGGGACGCCTCAATGAGCAGTTCTTC CSVASPLAGRLNEQFF
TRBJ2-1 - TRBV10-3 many TGTGCCATCAGGGGGGACGCTCGCAATGAGCAGTTCTTC CAIRGDARNEQFF
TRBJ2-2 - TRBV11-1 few TGTGCCAGCAGCACCTGGACGATCGCGAACACCGGGGAGCTGTTTTTT CASSTWTIANTGELFF
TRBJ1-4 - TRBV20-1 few TGCAGTGCAATAAAGACCGGGAATGAAAAACTGTTTTTT CSAIKTGNEKLFF
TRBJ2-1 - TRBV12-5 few TGTGCTAGTGGTCCACAAGGGGGTCTCGTGTACAATGAGCAGTTCTTC CASGPQGGLVYNEQFF